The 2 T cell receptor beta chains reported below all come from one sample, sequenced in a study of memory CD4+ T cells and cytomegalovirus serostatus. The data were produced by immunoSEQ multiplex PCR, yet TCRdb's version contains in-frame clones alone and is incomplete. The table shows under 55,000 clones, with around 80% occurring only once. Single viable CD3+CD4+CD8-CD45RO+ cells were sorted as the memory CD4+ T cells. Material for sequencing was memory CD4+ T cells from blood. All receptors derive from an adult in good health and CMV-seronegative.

DNA for the CDR3: TGTGCCAGCAGCGCGAAACGACTAGCGGGAGTTCAAGAGACCCAGTACTTC. Protein product: CASSAKRLAGVQETQYF. This chain links TRBV7-9 with TRBJ2-5; 12 bases are shared with TRBD2. The V and J ends lost 5 bases and 2 bases, in that order; junction bases with no gene match: 9. This CDR3 is 17 amino acids long. The germline gives CDR1 SEHNR, CDR2 FQNEAQ (reference sequence).

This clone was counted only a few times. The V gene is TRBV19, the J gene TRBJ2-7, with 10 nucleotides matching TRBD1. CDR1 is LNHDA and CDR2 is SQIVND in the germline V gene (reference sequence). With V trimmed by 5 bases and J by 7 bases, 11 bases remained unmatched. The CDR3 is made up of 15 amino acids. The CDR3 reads CASSPRTGGLYEQYF. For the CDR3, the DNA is TGTGCCAGTAGTCCCCGGACAGGGGGATTGTATGAGCAGTACTTC.